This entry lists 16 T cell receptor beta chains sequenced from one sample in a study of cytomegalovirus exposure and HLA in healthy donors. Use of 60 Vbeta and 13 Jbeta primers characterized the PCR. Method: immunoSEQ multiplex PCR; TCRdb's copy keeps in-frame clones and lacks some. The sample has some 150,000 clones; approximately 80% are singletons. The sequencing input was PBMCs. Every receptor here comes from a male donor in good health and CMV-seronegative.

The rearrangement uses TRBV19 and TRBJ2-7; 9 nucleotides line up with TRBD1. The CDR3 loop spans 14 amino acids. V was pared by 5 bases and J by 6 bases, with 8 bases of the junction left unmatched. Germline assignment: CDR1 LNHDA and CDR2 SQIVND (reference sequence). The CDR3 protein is CASSYSDRGREQYF. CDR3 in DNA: TGTGCCAGTAGTTATTCGGACAGGGGACGCGAGCAGTACTTC.

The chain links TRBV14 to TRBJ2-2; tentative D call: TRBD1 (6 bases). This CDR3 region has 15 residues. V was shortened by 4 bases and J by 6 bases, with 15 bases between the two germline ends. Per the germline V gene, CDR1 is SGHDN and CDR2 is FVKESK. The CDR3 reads CASSRWTQGPGELFF. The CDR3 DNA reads TGTGCCAGCAGCCGGTGGACACAGGGACCCGGGGAGCTGTTTTTT.

The CDR3 reads CASSEAVGRKYF. The CDR3 bases are TGTGCCAGCAGTGAAGCGGTGGGCCGAAAGTATTTT. The genes are TRBV2 and TRBJ2-3, with no clear D. Germline V CDR1 and CDR2: SNHLY, FYNNEI. The CDR3 contains 12 residues. V shed 0 bases and J shed 13 bases, with 11 bases lying between them. Together with reference TRBV2 and TRBJ2-3, the CDR3 gives the full variable domain: EPEVTQTPSHQVTQMGQEVILRCVPISNHLYFYWYRQILGQKVEFLVSFYNNEISEKSEIFDDQFSVERPDGSNFTLKIRSTKLEDSAMYFCASSEAVGRKYFGPGTRLTVL.

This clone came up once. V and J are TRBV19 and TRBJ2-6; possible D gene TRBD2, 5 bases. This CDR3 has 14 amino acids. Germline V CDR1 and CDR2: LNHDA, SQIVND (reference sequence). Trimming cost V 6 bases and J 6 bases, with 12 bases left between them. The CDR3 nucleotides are TGTGCCAGTAGGCCGGGGTCTCCGGCCAACGTCCTGACTTTC. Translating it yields CASRPGSPANVLTF.

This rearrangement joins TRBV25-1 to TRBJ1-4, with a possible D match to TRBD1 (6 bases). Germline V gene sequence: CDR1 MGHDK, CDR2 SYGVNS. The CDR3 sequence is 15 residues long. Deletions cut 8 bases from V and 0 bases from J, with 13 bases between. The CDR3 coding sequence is TGTGCCAGCGCCCTTACAGGGCCAACTAATGAAAAACTGTTTTTT. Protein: CASALTGPTNEKLFF.

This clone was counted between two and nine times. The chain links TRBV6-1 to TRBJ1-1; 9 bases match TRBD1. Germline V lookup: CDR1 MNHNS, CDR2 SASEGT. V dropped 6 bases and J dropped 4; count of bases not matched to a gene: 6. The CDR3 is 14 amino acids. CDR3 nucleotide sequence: TGTGCCAGCAGGGGAGACAGGGGGGGCACTGAAGCTTTCTTT. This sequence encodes CASRGDRGGTEAFF.

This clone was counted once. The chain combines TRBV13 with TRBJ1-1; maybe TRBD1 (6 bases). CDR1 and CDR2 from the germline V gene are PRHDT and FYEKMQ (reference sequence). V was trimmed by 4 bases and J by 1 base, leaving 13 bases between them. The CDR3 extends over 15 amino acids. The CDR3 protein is CASSSQGWGNTEAFF. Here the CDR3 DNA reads TGTGCCAGCAGCTCTCAGGGGTGGGGGAACACTGAAGCTTTCTTT.

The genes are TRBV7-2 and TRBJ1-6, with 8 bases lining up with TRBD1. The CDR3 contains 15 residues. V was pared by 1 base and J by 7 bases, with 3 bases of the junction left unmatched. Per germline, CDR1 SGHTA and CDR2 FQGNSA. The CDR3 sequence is CASSLEGTGNSPLHF. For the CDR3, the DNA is TGTGCCAGCAGCTTAGAGGGGACAGGCAATTCACCCCTCCACTTT.

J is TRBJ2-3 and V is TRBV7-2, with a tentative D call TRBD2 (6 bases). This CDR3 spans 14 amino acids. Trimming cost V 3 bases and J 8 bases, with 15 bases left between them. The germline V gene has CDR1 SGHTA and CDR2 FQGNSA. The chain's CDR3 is CASSLVEGSGTQYF. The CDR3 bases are TGTGCCAGCAGCTTGGTCGAGGGTAGCGGTACGCAGTATTTT.

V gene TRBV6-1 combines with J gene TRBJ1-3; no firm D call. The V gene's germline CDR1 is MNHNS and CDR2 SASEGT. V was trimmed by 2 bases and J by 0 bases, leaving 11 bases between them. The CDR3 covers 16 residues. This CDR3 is CASSETNPLSGNTIYF. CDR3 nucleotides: TGTGCCAGCAGTGAAACTAACCCACTCTCTGGAAACACCATATATTTT.

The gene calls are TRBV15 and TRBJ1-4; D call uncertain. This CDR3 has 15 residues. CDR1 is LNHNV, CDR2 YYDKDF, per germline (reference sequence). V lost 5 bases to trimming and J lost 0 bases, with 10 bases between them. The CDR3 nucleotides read TGTGCCACCAGCCCTTCGAGTGCAACTAATGAAAAACTGTTTTTT. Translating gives CATSPSSATNEKLFF. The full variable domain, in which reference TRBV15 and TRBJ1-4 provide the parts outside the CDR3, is DAMVIQNPRYQVTQFGKPVTLSCSQTLNHNVMYWYQQKSSQAPKLLFHYYDKDFNNEADTPDNFQSRRPNTSFCFLDIRSPGLGDTAMYLCATSPSSATNEKLFFGSGTQLSVL.

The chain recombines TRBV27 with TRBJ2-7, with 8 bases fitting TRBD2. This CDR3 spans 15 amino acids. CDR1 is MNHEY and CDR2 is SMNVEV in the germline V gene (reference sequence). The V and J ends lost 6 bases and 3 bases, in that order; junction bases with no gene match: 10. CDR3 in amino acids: CASSPVDGGVYEQYF. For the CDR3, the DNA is TGTGCCAGCAGCCCGGTGGACGGGGGGGTCTACGAGCAGTACTTC.

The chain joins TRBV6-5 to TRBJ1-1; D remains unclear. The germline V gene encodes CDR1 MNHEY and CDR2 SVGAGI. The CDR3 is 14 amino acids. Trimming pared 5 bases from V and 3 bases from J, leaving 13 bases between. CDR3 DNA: TGTGCCAGCAGTCTTCAAACGGGTTACACTGAAGCTTTCTTT. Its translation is CASSLQTGYTEAFF.

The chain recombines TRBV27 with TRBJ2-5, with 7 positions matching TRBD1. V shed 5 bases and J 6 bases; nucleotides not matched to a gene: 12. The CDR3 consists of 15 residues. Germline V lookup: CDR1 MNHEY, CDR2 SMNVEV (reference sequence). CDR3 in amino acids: CASSPRQGWMKTQYF. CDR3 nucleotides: TGTGCCAGCAGTCCCCGACAGGGATGGATGAAGACCCAGTACTTC.

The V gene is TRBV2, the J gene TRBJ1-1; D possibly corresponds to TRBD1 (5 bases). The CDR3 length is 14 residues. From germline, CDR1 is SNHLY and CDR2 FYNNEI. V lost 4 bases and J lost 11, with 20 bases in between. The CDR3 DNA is TGTGCCAGCAGTGGAGTGATCGGAGGGGCGGATGCTTTCTTT. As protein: CASSGVIGGADAFF.

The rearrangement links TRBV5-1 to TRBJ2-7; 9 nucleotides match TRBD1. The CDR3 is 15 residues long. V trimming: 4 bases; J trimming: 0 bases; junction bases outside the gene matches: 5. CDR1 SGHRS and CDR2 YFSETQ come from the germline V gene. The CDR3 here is CASSKTGGDSYEQYF. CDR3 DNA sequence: TGCGCCAGCAGCAAAACAGGGGGCGACTCCTACGAGCAGTACTTC.